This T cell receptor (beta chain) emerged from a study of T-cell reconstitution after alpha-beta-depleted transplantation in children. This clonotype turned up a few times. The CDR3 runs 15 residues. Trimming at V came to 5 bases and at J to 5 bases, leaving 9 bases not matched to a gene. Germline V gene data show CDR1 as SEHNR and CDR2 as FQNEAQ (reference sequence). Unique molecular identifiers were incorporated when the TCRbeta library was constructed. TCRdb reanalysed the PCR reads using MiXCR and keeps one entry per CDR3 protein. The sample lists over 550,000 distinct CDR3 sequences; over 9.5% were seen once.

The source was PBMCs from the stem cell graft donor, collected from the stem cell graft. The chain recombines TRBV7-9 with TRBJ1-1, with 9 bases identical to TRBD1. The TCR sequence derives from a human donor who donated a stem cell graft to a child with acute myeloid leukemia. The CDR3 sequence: CASSNLDRGETEAFF. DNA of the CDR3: TGTGCCAGCAGCAACCTGGACAGGGGAGAGACTGAAGCTTTCTTT.